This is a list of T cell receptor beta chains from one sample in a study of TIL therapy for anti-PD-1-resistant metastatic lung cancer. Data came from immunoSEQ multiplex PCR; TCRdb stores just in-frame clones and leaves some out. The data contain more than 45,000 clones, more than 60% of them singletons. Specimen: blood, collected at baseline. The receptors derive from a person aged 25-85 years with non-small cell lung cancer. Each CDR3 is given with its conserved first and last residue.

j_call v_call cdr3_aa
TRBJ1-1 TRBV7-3 CASSLTGVSTEAFF
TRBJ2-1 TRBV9 CASSVVVGGLGNEQFF
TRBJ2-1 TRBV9 CASSTRTSYNEQFF
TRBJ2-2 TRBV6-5 CASSYRRGWRTGELFF
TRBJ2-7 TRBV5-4 CASSLGGYEDEQYF
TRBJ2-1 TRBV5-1 CASSLQDRSFHEQFF
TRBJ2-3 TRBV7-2 CASSLVHLADTQYF
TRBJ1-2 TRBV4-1 CASSKGGPDRPEGGYTF
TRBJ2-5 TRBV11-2 CASSLDRAVETQYF
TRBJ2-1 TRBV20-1 CSASSLQEQFF